The clone carrying this T cell receptor (beta chain) has a handful of counts. Per the study methods: Using reference gene primer amplification, nucleated cell counts were estimated. Profiled with immunoSEQ multiplex PCR; TCRdb holds only in-frame clones, not every one. From that table come the V and J calls and clone size; the DNA was used to work out D and trimming. Of some 180,000 clones listed, approximately 90% are singletons. The sample comes from a study of blood T cell repertoires in COVID-19. Recruits, aged 18 to 89 years, lived in 24 US areas. This TCR derives from a woman aged 35 to 49 in a cohort exposed to, infected with or recovered from COVID-19 (not recorded which). Sequenced: PBMCs or T cells enriched from blood (not recorded which).

The CDR3 sequence is CASSLTPEALPQHF. In nucleotides, the CDR3 is TGTGCCAGCAGCTTGACCCCGGAGGCCCTCCCCCAGCATTTT. This chain uses TRBV5-5 with TRBJ1-5; D is unresolved. Trimming removed 1 base from V and 10 bases from J, with 15 bases in between. The germline CDR1 and CDR2 sequences are SGHKS and YYEKEE (reference sequence). The CDR3 sequence is 14 residues long.